This passage covers 25 T cell receptor beta chains from one sample sequenced in a study of blood T cell repertoires in COVID-19. TCRdb's copy holds only in-frame clones and misses some; the assay was immunoSEQ multiplex PCR. The sample records about 260,000 clones, 85% to 90% being singletons. Sample: PBMCs or T cells enriched from blood (not recorded which). These receptors were collected from a woman under 30 who had recovered from COVID-19.

The J gene is TRBJ1-4, the V gene TRBV12-3 or TRBV12-4; TRBD1 matches at 7 bases. V dropped 7 bases and J dropped 8; count of bases not matched to a gene: 7. The CDR3 has 13 amino acids. CDR3 sequence reads: CASNAGGVEKLFF. CDR3 DNA: TGTGCCAGCAACGCAGGGGGTGTGGAAAAACTGTTTTTT.

The rearrangement links TRBV4-2 to TRBJ1-2, with TRBD1 matching over 10 bases. CDR3 length equals 16 residues. The junction had 11 bases not matched to a gene; V was cut back by 3 bases and J by 7 bases. Per germline, CDR1 LGHNA and CDR2 YNFKEQ. The CDR3 DNA reads as TGTGCCAGCAGCCACCTAACTGACAGGGGGCGCGGTGGCTACACCTTC. As protein: CASSHLTDRGRGGYTF.

The gene calls are TRBV19 and TRBJ1-2; TRBD1 is a possible D gene (5 bases). Deletions cut 3 bases from V and 0 bases from J, with 11 bases between. The CDR3 runs to 15 residues. Germline V gene lookup returns CDR1 LNHDA and CDR2 SQIVND (reference sequence). The DNA of the CDR3 is TGTGCCAGTAGTATGACCTCGACAGCTAACTATGGCTACACCTTC. Translating gives CASSMTSTANYGYTF.

The V call is TRBV2, the J call TRBJ2-1, with 10 bases fitting TRBD1. The CDR3 contains 19 residues. Germline lookup yields CDR1 SNHLY and CDR2 FYNNEI. V lost 10 bases and J lost 3; bases outside the gene matches: 21. The CDR3 DNA reads as TGTGCCACGTCCTGGAGGGACAGGGGTACGCAGAGGGACTACAATGAGCAGTTCTTC. This codes for CATSWRDRGTQRDYNEQFF.

V and J are TRBV10-3 and TRBJ2-1, with 7 bases aligning to TRBD2. Germline trimming cut 6 bases from V and 7 bases from J; bases unmatched to any gene: 15. Germline assignment: CDR1 ENHRY and CDR2 SYGVKD. The CDR3 spans 16 residues. This CDR3 is CAISTPLSGVRNEQFF. The CDR3 region has the DNA TGTGCCATCAGCACCCCTCTGAGCGGGGTGAGGAATGAGCAGTTCTTC.

J is TRBJ2-2 and V is TRBV9, with unresolved D. With 0 bases removed from V and 5 bases from J, the gap between germline ends came to 8 bases. Germline values: CDR1 SGDLS, CDR2 YYNGEE. The CDR3 length is 14 residues. CDR3 residues: CASSVGTLTGELFF. As DNA, the CDR3 is TGTGCCAGCAGCGTAGGAACACTAACCGGGGAGCTGTTTTTT.

This chain links TRBV21-1 with TRBJ2-5; TRBD1 is the table's D call and was not checked against the DNA. TRBV21-1 is reported as a pseudogene. This CDR3 spans 14 amino acids. The CDR3 region has the DNA TGTGCCAGCAGCAAGGGGGACAGCCAAGAGACCCAGTACTTC. Residues: CASSKGDSQETQYF.

CDR3 coding DNA: TGTGCCAGCAGCCCCACAGGCCTTGGTAGTGAGCAGTTCTTC. This codes for CASSPTGLGSEQFF. The rearrangement joins TRBV5-6 to TRBJ2-1; D may be TRBD1 (5 bases). CDR1 SGHDT and CDR2 YYEEEE come from the germline V gene. V was cut by 4 bases and J by 9 bases, with 17 bases left in between. This CDR3 contains 14 residues.

The rearrangement joins TRBV7-9 to TRBJ1-5, with a tentative D call TRBD1 (6 bases). CDR3 size: 18 residues. Looked up from germline, CDR1 is SEHNR and CDR2 is FQNEAQ (reference sequence). The V end lost 3 bases, the J end lost 0 bases, and 18 bases lay between the germline ends. Here the CDR3 reads CASSFSPGQDYSNQPQHF. CDR3 DNA: TGTGCCAGCAGCTTCTCCCCGGGACAAGACTATAGCAATCAGCCCCAGCATTTT.

This clone appeared a single time. The CDR3 DNA sequence: TGTGCCAGCAGTACCTCGTCCGGGGGGCTCTACGAGCAGTACTTC. It specifies CASSTSSGGLYEQYF. The genes are TRBV27 and TRBJ2-7; maybe TRBD2 (7 bases). The CDR3 covers 15 residues. Germline V gene lookup returns CDR1 MNHEY and CDR2 SMNVEV (reference sequence). Trimming stripped 5 bases from V and 3 bases from J, with 17 bases between.

The chain is built from TRBV6-1 and TRBJ2-2, with 8 nucleotides matching TRBD2. V lost 1 base, J lost 3 bases, and 4 bases stayed unmatched. In germline, CDR1 is MNHNS, CDR2 SASEGT. This CDR3 is 16 amino acids long. The CDR3 protein is CASSEGTSGYTGELFF. CDR3 coding DNA: TGTGCCAGCAGTGAAGGCACTAGCGGATACACCGGGGAGCTGTTTTTT.

The chain links TRBV11-3 to TRBJ2-2; D might be TRBD2 (6 bases). V dropped 4 bases and J dropped 2 bases, with 17 bases sitting between them. The CDR3 consists of 17 residues. In germline, CDR1 is SGHNT, CDR2 YENEEA. CDR3 amino acids: CASSSFGGSENTGELFF. CDR3 sequence (DNA): TGTGCCAGCAGCTCCTTTGGGGGGTCTGAAAACACCGGGGAGCTGTTTTTT.

V and J are TRBV7-2 and TRBJ1-1; TRBD1 is a possible D gene (6 bases). Germline V CDR1 and CDR2: SGHTA, FQGNSA. Deletions cut 6 bases from V and 3 bases from J, with 11 bases between. The CDR3 is 13 amino acids. In nucleotides, the CDR3 is TGTGCCAGCAGTCCGACAGGATACACTGAAGCTTTCTTT. Protein sequence: CASSPTGYTEAFF.

The DNA for the CDR3 is TGTGCCAGCTCACCACGGCCCCTAGCTCCGGGACAGAACTATGGCTACACCTTC. This translates into CASSPRPLAPGQNYGYTF. The rearrangement links TRBV18 to TRBJ1-2; 7 bases are a match to TRBD1. Per germline, CDR1 KGHSH and CDR2 LQKENI. This CDR3 has 18 amino acids. V was clipped by 1 base and J by 2 bases; unmatched bases: 13.

The chain carries TRBV10-1 and TRBJ2-5; 7 bases agree with TRBD2. The CDR3 has 14 residues. Germline V CDR1 and CDR2: WNHNN, SYGVQD (reference sequence). J was trimmed by 4 bases and V by 2 bases; bases with no gene match: 4. The CDR3 coding sequence is TGCGCCAGCAGTGAGGGCTCGGGGGGAGAGACCCAGTACTTC. Protein: CASSEGSGGETQYF.

The chain has TRBV6-5 and TRBJ2-1, with TRBD1 identical over 10 bases. V shed 7 bases and J 9 bases; nucleotides not matched to a gene: 6. Germline V gene sequence: CDR1 MNHEY, CDR2 SVGAGI. The CDR3 is made up of 13 amino acids. The CDR3 coding sequence is TGTGCCAGCACCCGACAGGGGGCAAGTGAGCAGTTCTTC. This encodes CASTRQGASEQFF.

This chain connects TRBV18 to TRBJ1-6; 7 bases map to TRBD1. Germline V lookup: CDR1 KGHSH, CDR2 LQKENI. V gave up 3 bases and J gave up 11 bases; unmatched junction bases: 10. The CDR3 extends over 15 amino acids. The CDR3 reads CASSPRETGLTPLHF. The CDR3 DNA reads TGTGCCAGCTCACCTCGGGAGACAGGGTTGACACCCCTCCACTTT.

The J gene is TRBJ2-3, the V gene TRBV10-1; TRBD1 might be the D (6 bases). This CDR3 is built from 13 residues. Trimming removed 9 bases at V and 1 base at J, with 11 bases between. The germline V gene has CDR1 WNHNN and CDR2 SYGVQD (reference sequence). CDR3 sequence (DNA): TGCGCCAGTAACAGGGTTCGCACAGATACGCAGTATTTT. Translation gives CASNRVRTDTQYF.

The V and J genes are TRBV27 and TRBJ2-7, with TRBD1 matching over 8 bases. V lost 4 bases to trimming and J lost 1 base; unmatched junction nucleotides: 9. Germline V gene sequence: CDR1 MNHEY, CDR2 SMNVEV (reference sequence). The CDR3 contains 16 residues. The CDR3, as DNA: TGTGCCAGCAGTTCTATCCAGGGGGCAACGTCCTACGAGCAGTACTTC. Translated: CASSSIQGATSYEQYF.

The J gene is TRBJ1-4, the V gene TRBV7-9; 10 bases map to TRBD1. Germline values: CDR1 SEHNR, CDR2 FQNEAQ (reference sequence). The ends lost 5 bases at V and 8 bases at J; junction bases unmatched: 8. The CDR3 consists of 15 residues. The CDR3 protein is CASSRRTGGGEKLFF. The CDR3, as DNA: TGTGCCAGCAGCCGAAGGACAGGGGGTGGAGAAAAACTGTTTTTT.

The chain joins TRBV6-5 to TRBJ1-1, with D perhaps TRBD1 (6 bases). The V and J ends lost 4 bases and 4 bases respectively, with 13 bases between them. The germline V gene has CDR1 MNHEY and CDR2 SVGAGI. The CDR3 runs 14 residues. CDR3 sequence: CASSSQGWGTEAFF. Written as DNA, the CDR3 is TGTGCCAGCAGTTCCCAGGGGTGGGGCACTGAAGCTTTCTTT.

DNA of the CDR3: TGTGCCAGCAGCTTGGGTCGGGGGACTGGAAACACCATATATTTT. It encodes CASSLGRGTGNTIYF. The genes are TRBV6-5 and TRBJ1-3; perhaps TRBD1 as D (5 bases). Between the trimmed V and J ends, which lost 6 bases and 2 bases, there was a span of 14 bases. CDR3 length: 15 residues. Germline CDR1 reads MNHEY; CDR2 reads SVGAGI.

This clone was counted only a few times. This sequence joins TRBV28 and TRBJ1-3; 9 bases are a match to TRBD1. This CDR3 spans 16 amino acids. V was clipped by 3 bases and J by 0 bases; unmatched bases: 3. The V gene's germline CDR1 is MDHEN and CDR2 SYDVKM. CDR3 sequence reads: CASSFSGQGSGNTIYF. CDR3 bases: TGTGCCAGCAGTTTCTCGGGACAGGGCTCTGGAAACACCATATATTTT.

The gene calls are TRBV28 and TRBJ1-1, with 9 bases fitting TRBD1. The CDR3 covers 13 residues. Trimming took 6 bases from V and 11 from J; bases not matched to a gene: 10. Germline-derived CDR1 and CDR2 are MDHEN and SYDVKM. The CDR3 region is CASSRGQGRSAFF. In nucleotides, the CDR3 is TGTGCCAGCAGCCGGGGACAGGGTCGGTCCGCTTTCTTT.

The rearrangement joins TRBV5-5 to TRBJ2-3, with 7 bases lining up with TRBD2. V shed 5 bases and J 2 bases; nucleotides not matched to a gene: 5. Germline loops: CDR1 SGHKS, CDR2 YYEKEE (reference sequence). The CDR3 contains 14 residues. In DNA form, the CDR3 reads TGTGCCAGCAGTTCCGGACTAGTCACAGATACGCAGTATTTT. It translates to CASSSGLVTDTQYF. The full variable domain, in which reference TRBV5-5 and TRBJ2-3 provide the parts outside the CDR3, is DAGVTQSPTHLIKTRGQQVTLRCSPISGHKSVSWYQQVLGQGPQFIFQYYEKEERGRGNFPDRFSARQFPNYSSELNVNALLLGDSALYLCASSSGLVTDTQYFGPGTRLTVL.